The clone carrying this T cell receptor beta chain was picked up many times. The sample belongs to a study of early T cells in non-severe SARS-CoV-2 infection. As part of library construction, unique molecular identifiers were attached to individual cDNA molecules. TCRdb reprocessed the 5' RACE reads with MiXCR, giving one entry per CDR3 protein. The table has tens of thousands of distinct CDR3 sequences, around 13% seen once. Germline V gene sequence: CDR1 MNHEY, CDR2 SVGAGI. This CDR3 comprises 14 residues. Trimming at V came to 3 bases and at J to 9 bases, leaving 5 bases not matched to a gene. Sequenced sample: whole blood. The sequence was obtained from an adult who was a healthcare worker with PCR-confirmed SARS-CoV-2 infection or an uninfected control (not recorded which). V is TRBV6-5 and J is TRBJ2-3; 11 bases line up with TRBD2. CDR3 sequence (DNA): TGTGCCAGCAGTTATAGCGGGAGGGCTGGAACGCAGTATTTT. It specifies CASSYSGRAGTQYF.